The clone carrying this T cell receptor beta chain was picked up many times. TCRdb processed the 5' RACE reads anew with MiXCR; each CDR3 protein has one entry. The data show about 250,000 distinct CDR3 sequences, 8.2% seen once. These data belong to a study of CD8 T cells in ankylosing spondylitis. The germline CDR1 and CDR2 sequences are DFQATT and SNEGSKA (reference sequence). V shed 3 bases and J shed 5 bases, with 17 bases lying between them. CDR3 size: 15 residues. The chain joins TRBV20-1 to TRBJ2-1; D remains unclear. The clonotype was recovered from a female donor with ankylosing spondylitis or in good health (not recorded which). The sample comprised blood, either unsorted or a sorted T cell fraction (not recorded which). The CDR3 sequence is CSARALGVQHNEQFF. The CDR3, as DNA: TGCAGTGCTAGGGCCCTTGGGGTCCAGCACAATGAGCAGTTCTTC.